Below, 15 T cell receptor beta chains from the same sample are listed, as sequenced in a study of blood T cell repertoires in COVID-19. The data were produced by immunoSEQ multiplex PCR, yet TCRdb's version contains in-frame clones alone and is incomplete. Among over 200,000 clones listed, roughly 90% were seen once. Material: PBMCs or T cells enriched from blood (not recorded which). These TCRs come from a woman in her twenties or thirties who had been exposed to COVID-19.

This clone showed up just a few times. The chain uses TRBV3-1 (or the pseudogene TRBV3-2) and TRBJ2-7; 7 bases are shared with TRBD1. Looked up from germline, CDR1 is LGHDT and CDR2 is YNNKEL (reference sequence). The CDR3 spans 13 residues. V lost 4 bases and J lost 4; bases outside the gene matches: 4. This CDR3 is CASSPGQQYEQYF. DNA of the CDR3: TGTGCCAGCAGCCCGGGACAGCAATACGAGCAGTACTTC.

This chain uses TRBV5-6 with TRBJ2-1; D may be TRBD1 (5 bases). The V and J ends lost 1 base and 6 bases respectively, with 8 bases between them. Germline V lookup: CDR1 SGHDT, CDR2 YYEEEE. The CDR3 sequence is 13 residues long. The CDR3 here is CASSLLGPNEQFF. The CDR3 DNA reads TGTGCCAGCAGCTTGCTGGGGCCCAATGAGCAGTTCTTC.

The chain recombines TRBV19 with TRBJ1-2, with D perhaps matching TRBD1 (6 bases). The CDR3 sequence is 11 residues long. V dropped 3 bases and J dropped 11 bases, with 10 bases sitting between them. From germline, CDR1 is LNHDA and CDR2 SQIVND (reference sequence). Here the CDR3 reads CASSIGGLYTF. The DNA for the CDR3 is TGTGCCAGTAGTATTGGGGGCCTGTACACCTTC.

With regard to this clone: Other nucleotide sequences in the sample specify the same CDR3. V gene TRBV7-9 combines with J gene TRBJ1-2; D is undetermined. The V and J ends lost 2 bases and 5 bases respectively, with 9 bases between them. The germline V gene has CDR1 SEHNR and CDR2 FQNEAQ (reference sequence). This CDR3 comprises 13 residues. CDR3 loop: CASSLTGEYGYTF. DNA for the CDR3: TGTGCCAGCAGCTTAACGGGAGAGTATGGCTACACCTTC.

This chain links TRBV24-1 with TRBJ2-3; 12 bases fit TRBD2. V was pared by 10 bases and J by 8 bases, with 9 bases of the junction left unmatched. This CDR3 has 14 amino acids. Germline V CDR1 and CDR2: KGHDR, SFDVKD. CDR3 coding DNA: TGTGCCACGCGTTCTAGCGGGGGGGAGCTTACGCAGTATTTT. It translates to CATRSSGGELTQYF.

The genes are TRBV19 and TRBJ1-3, with TRBD1 matching 7 bases. Trimming cost V 1 base and J 7 bases; bases outside gene matches: 7. The CDR3 covers 15 residues. CDR1 is LNHDA and CDR2 is SQIVND in the germline V gene (reference sequence). The CDR3 DNA is TGTGCCAGTAGTATAGCAGCGACAGGGAGGAACACCATATATTTT. As protein: CASSIAATGRNTIYF. Full variable domain (remainder filled in from reference TRBV19 and TRBJ1-3): DGGITQSPKYLFRKEGQNVTLSCEQNLNHDAMYWYRQDPGQGLRLIYYSQIVNDFQKGDIAEGYSVSREKKESFPLTVTSAQKNPTAFYLCASSIAATGRNTIYFGEGSWLTVV.

The gene calls are TRBV2 and TRBJ2-1; D perhaps matches TRBD2 (5 bases). This CDR3 has 11 residues. CDR1 is SNHLY and CDR2 is FYNNEI in the germline V gene. Trimming shortened V by 6 bases and J by 12 bases, and 12 bases separated the two germline ends. The CDR3 region has the DNA TGTGCCAGCAGGTCTAATGAGGGGCAGTTCTTC. Amino acids: CASRSNEGQFF.

The rearrangement links TRBV27 to TRBJ2-7, with 7 nucleotides matching TRBD1. Per germline, CDR1 MNHEY and CDR2 SMNVEV (reference sequence). J lost 3 bases, V lost 5 bases, and 7 bases had no gene match. This CDR3 spans 14 amino acids. The CDR3 nucleotides read TGTGCCAGCAGTCTGAGGACAGGCGGCTACGAGCAGTACTTC. It translates to CASSLRTGGYEQYF.

The chain employs TRBV2 and TRBJ2-1; TRBD2 matches 8 bases. Germline V CDR1 and CDR2: SNHLY, FYNNEI. Trimming removed 8 bases from V and 4 bases from J; junction bases left unmatched: 10. CDR3 length: 15 amino acids. This CDR3 is CASGGGGMSYNEQFF. Written as DNA, the CDR3 is TGTGCCAGCGGTGGCGGGGGGATGTCATACAATGAGCAGTTCTTC.

The rearrangement joins TRBV7-2 to TRBJ1-5; TRBD1 matches at 8 bases. The CDR3 has 15 amino acids. V trimming: 4 bases; J trimming: 16 bases; junction bases outside the gene matches: 18. Germline V gives CDR1 SGHTA, CDR2 FQGNSA. The CDR3 nucleotides read TGTGCCAGCAGCTCCTCGACAGGGGCAGGGGGTGGAAGACATTTT. It codes for CASSSSTGAGGGRHF.

This chain links TRBV4-2 with TRBJ2-1; 12 nucleotides agree with TRBD2. Germline CDR1 and CDR2: LGHNA and YNFKEQ. The length of the CDR3 is 19 residues. J was trimmed by 3 bases and V by 0 bases; bases with no gene match: 9. The DNA of the CDR3 is TGTGCCAGCAGCCAAGATCCGGCTAGCGGGGGGGCAATCTACAATGAGCAGTTCTTC. Translation gives CASSQDPASGGAIYNEQFF.

This clone was seen repeatedly, ten times or more. This same CDR3 is encoded by further DNA sequences in the sample. The chain links TRBV24-1 to TRBJ2-1; 15 bases fit TRBD2. The CDR3 consists of 16 residues. Germline V CDR1 and CDR2: KGHDR, SFDVKD. Trimming took 4 bases from V and 7 from J; bases not matched to a gene: 4. In DNA form, the CDR3 reads TGTGCCACCAGTGACCCCGGACTAGCGGGGGGGAATGAGCAGTTCTTC. Its protein product is CATSDPGLAGGNEQFF.

This clone was found a few times. The J gene is TRBJ1-2, the V gene TRBV12-3 or TRBV12-4; D call uncertain. Trimming took off 3 bases at V and 8 bases at J, with 13 bases between the two ends. This CDR3 region has 13 residues. The CDR3 region is CASSFGSFGGYTF. The CDR3 DNA reads TGTGCCAGCAGTTTCGGGTCTTTTGGCGGCTACACCTTC.

This clone was seen repeatedly, ten times or more. Distinct nucleotide sequences in the sample also encode this CDR3. The rearrangement links TRBV7-2 to TRBJ2-3, with a possible D match to TRBD1 (6 bases). Germline V CDR1 and CDR2: SGHTA, FQGNSA. The CDR3 is 14 residues long. V was cut by 5 bases and J by 0 bases, with 9 bases left in between. CDR3 DNA: TGTGCCAGCAGCCCCCAGGGGAGCACAGATACGCAGTATTTT. It encodes CASSPQGSTDTQYF.

The chain links TRBV19 to TRBJ1-2, with 10 bases matching TRBD1. V lost 7 bases to trimming and J lost 0 bases; unmatched junction nucleotides: 8. This CDR3 region has 16 residues. Germline CDR1 is LNHDA and CDR2 is SQIVND (reference sequence). CDR3 region: CASTRDRGPTNYGYTF. Here the CDR3 DNA reads TGTGCCAGTACCAGGGACAGGGGCCCTACTAACTATGGCTACACCTTC.